This T cell receptor (beta chain) was observed in a study of PD-L1 blockade in urothelial cancer. The germline CDR1 and CDR2 sequences are SNHLY and FYNNEI. With 6 bases removed from V and 2 bases from J, the gap between germline ends came to 17 bases. The CDR3 extends over 15 amino acids. Data came from immunoSEQ multiplex PCR; TCRdb stores just in-frame clones and leaves some out. The repertoire includes about 95,000 clones, around 87% of them detected once, and roughly 2% sits in the top ten. Time point noted: pretreatment peripheral blood. This receptor was identified in a man between 60 and 70 years old with urothelial cancer. The sequencing used PBMCs, collected around atezolizumab (anti-PD-L1) treatment. The rearrangement joins TRBV2 to TRBJ2-7, with D possibly being TRBD1 (7 bases). The chain's CDR3 is CASRGGTDLTYEQYF. CDR3 nucleotides: TGTGCCAGCAGAGGAGGGACAGATTTGACCTACGAGCAGTACTTC.